This TCR beta chain was sequenced for a study of T-cell reconstitution after alpha-beta-depleted transplantation in children. Notes on the study in general: From newly produced T cells came most of the T-cell counts and diversity one year after transplant. Expanded graft clones, several hundred of them, were reportedly the source of alpha-beta T cells about two months after transplant.

In regard to this clonotype: Its antigen is undetermined.

Library preparation (for TCRbeta) was performed with unique molecular identifiers. TCRdb itself ran the PCR reads through MiXCR, one entry per CDR3 protein. The sample includes around 29,000 distinct CDR3 sequences, 6.3% of them seen just once. This sample comprised PBMCs, mostly from graft donor cells, obtained 180 days after TCRalphabeta/CD19-depleted stem cell transplant. This TCR derives from a male patient younger than 18 who had a stem cell transplant for acute myeloid leukemia, so the T cells may come from the graft donor.

The CDR3 coding sequence is TGCGCCAGCAGCTCCAGACAGGGAGAGGGCACCGGGGAGCTGTTTTTT. It encodes CASSSRQGEGTGELFF. This sequence joins TRBV10-1 and TRBJ2-2, with 7 bases that match TRBD1. From germline, CDR1 is WNHNN and CDR2 SYGVQD (reference sequence). The CDR3 has 16 amino acids. Losses at the gene ends were 6 bases for V and 4 bases for J; bases not matched to a gene: 11.